What follows describes a single TCR beta chain. Antigen: not known. V dropped 4 bases and J dropped 5; count of bases not matched to a gene: 9. The CDR3 contains 15 residues. Germline lookup yields CDR1 SGDLS and CDR2 YYNGEE. The sample belongs to a study of Ad26.COV2.S vaccination and SARS-CoV-2 variants. Findings of the study overall: The breadth of spike-specific CD8+ and CD4+ T cell responses after vaccination was reportedly substantial.

Assay: immunoSEQ multiplex PCR; the TCRdb copy retains only in-frame clones and omits some. The sample shows about 350,000 clones, 92% of them seen only once. The chain combines TRBV9 with TRBJ2-7; 10 bases match TRBD2. The origin of this receptor is a human donor who had recovered from COVID-19. This specimen consisted of peripheral blood, obtained after recovery from COVID-19. CDR3 coding DNA: TGTGCCAGCAGCCCACAAGGACTAGCGGCTGACGAGCAGTACTTC. Its translation is CASSPQGLAADEQYF.